This TCR beta chain was documented in a study of regulatory T cells in long-lasting Graves disease. This clonotype was counted many times. Time point specified: newly diagnosed GD, antithyroid drugs for less than 3 months. PBMCs were the source of the RNA used for TCR sequencing. For TCR beta, libraries came from iRepertoire HTBI primers and Arm-PCR of CDR3 regions. TCRdb used MiXCR to reprocess the multiplex PCR reads, holding one entry per CDR3 protein. The sample holds some 450,000 distinct CDR3 sequences, about 16% seen once. Another study also made use of these data, one on T cells in Graves' hyperthyroidism and ophthalmopathy. That work adds: Orbital computed tomography, thyroid ultrasound, serum thyroxine and TRAb, and clinical symptoms together informed the diagnoses.

The source was peripheral blood mononuclear cells (PBMCs), collected at new diagnosis, from a patient treated with antithyroid drugs. This sequence was found in a woman under 40 with Graves disease.

The CDR3 region is CASSSGLAGILGNIQYF. CDR3 DNA sequence: TGTGCCAGCAGCTCAGGACTAGCGGGGATTCTAGGAAACATTCAGTACTTC. The chain links TRBV7-2 to TRBJ2-4; 12 bases line up with TRBD2. The CDR3 extends over 17 amino acids. V was clipped by 4 bases and J by 6 bases; unmatched bases: 10. The germline CDR1 and CDR2 sequences are SGHTA and FQGNSA.